This T cell receptor (beta chain) is drawn from a study of blood T cell repertoires in COVID-19. Study information: In each case, the material was cDNA or gDNA derived from T cells, B-cell-depleted T cells, or PBMCs.

Source study methods: Using reference gene primer amplification, nucleated cell counts were estimated. Using immunoSEQ multiplex PCR, the repertoire was profiled, and TCRdb retains in-frame clones only, with some absent. V and J calls and clone size are given by that table; D and trimming were obtained from the DNA. The sample holds around 290,000 clones, 88% seen once. Germline-derived CDR1 and CDR2 are GTSNPN and SVGIG (reference sequence). This CDR3 contains 16 residues. V was pared by 3 bases and J by 3 bases, with 6 bases of the junction left unmatched. The participants were between 18 and 89 years old and came from under 25 US areas. Allocation to cohorts depended on clinical history reported by the participants.

Material: PBMCs or T cells enriched from blood (not recorded which). The receptor comes from a woman aged 30 to 39 who had recovered from COVID-19. J is TRBJ1-6 and V is TRBV30; 9 bases map to TRBD1. The CDR3 bases are TGTGCCTGGAGAGAGCCGGGACAGGGCTATAATTCACCCCTCCACTTT. Protein product: CAWREPGQGYNSPLHF. Supplemented by reference TRBV30 and TRBJ1-6, the full variable domain reads SQTIHQWPATLVQPVGSPLSLECTVEGTSNPNLYWYRQAAGRGLQLLFYSVGIGQISSEVPQNLSASRPQDRQFILSSKKLLLSDSGFYLCAWREPGQGYNSPLHFGNGTRLTVT.